This TCR beta chain was sequenced in a study of cytomegalovirus exposure and HLA in healthy donors. Whole-study results and caveats: Associated with cytomegalovirus, according to the listing, were 150 to 200 TCR beta chains. It was reportedly the case that the classifier diagnosed cytomegalovirus status with high specificity and sensitivity.

Trimming left V 2 bases short and J 4 bases short, with 3 bases between. This CDR3 comprises 12 residues. CDR1 is LNHDA and CDR2 is SQIVND in the germline V gene (reference sequence). In regard to this clone: Antigen: not known.

Produced via immunoSEQ multiplex PCR; TCRdb's table is partial and in-frame only. The sample has more than 90,000 clones; about 91% are singletons. The chain is built from TRBV19 and TRBJ2-1; D is uncertain. Sequenced input: PBMCs. The receptor comes from a man between 18 and 35 years old in good health and CMV-seronegative. In nucleotides, the CDR3 is TGTGCCAGTAGTATACCATACAATGAGCAGTTCTTC. It translates to CASSIPYNEQFF. Using reference TRBV19 and TRBJ2-1 for the parts outside the CDR3, the full variable domain is DGGITQSPKYLFRKEGQNVTLSCEQNLNHDAMYWYRQDPGQGLRLIYYSQIVNDFQKGDIAEGYSVSREKKESFPLTVTSAQKNPTAFYLCASSIPYNEQFFGPGTRLTVL.